What follows describes a single T cell receptor beta chain. The repertoire was sequenced with immunoSEQ multiplex PCR; TCRdb's copy has only in-frame clones and lacks some. The repertoire holds 250,000 to 400,000 clones, with 90% as singletons. The sample is drawn from a study of blood T cell repertoires in COVID-19. The CDR3 is made up of 15 amino acids. V lost 5 bases to trimming and J lost 7 bases; unmatched junction nucleotides: 9. Germline assignment: CDR1 SEHNR and CDR2 FQNEAQ (reference sequence). This chain connects TRBV7-9 to TRBJ1-4, with TRBD1 matching 8 bases. This TCR derives from a man aged 60 to 69 who had recovered from COVID-19. The sequenced sample consisted of PBMCs or T cells enriched from blood (not recorded which). CDR3 in DNA: TGTGCCAGCAGCACCCCCGGGACAGGTAGTGAAAAACTGTTTTTT. Its translation is CASSTPGTGSEKLFF.